This note documents a single T cell receptor beta chain sequence. Its target is unknown. In the PCR, 60 Vbeta and 13 Jbeta primers were used. The data were produced by immunoSEQ multiplex PCR, yet TCRdb's version contains in-frame clones alone and is incomplete. The repertoire holds 100,000 to 150,000 clones, with roughly 74% as singletons. This entry belongs to a study of cytomegalovirus exposure and HLA in healthy donors. Study-wide results and caveats: In an earlier analysis, most TCR beta V segments were productive about 87% or about 30% of the time.

With 3 bases clipped from V and 5 bases from J, the junction kept 7 bases outside the gene matches. The CDR3 contains 14 residues. CDR1 is LNHDA, CDR2 SQIVND, per germline (reference sequence). The chain is built from TRBV19 and TRBJ2-7, with TRBD2 matching 7 bases. Sequencing was done on a sample of PBMCs. The clonotype comes from a woman aged 45-59 years in good health and CMV-seropositive. Here the CDR3 DNA reads TGTGCCAGTAGTATCCGGGAGGCGCTCCACGAGCAGTACTTC. Translating it yields CASSIREALHEQYF. The full variable domain, in which reference TRBV19 and TRBJ2-7 provide the parts outside the CDR3, is DGGITQSPKYLFRKEGQNVTLSCEQNLNHDAMYWYRQDPGQGLRLIYYSQIVNDFQKGDIAEGYSVSREKKESFPLTVTSAQKNPTAFYLCASSIREALHEQYFGPGTRLTVT.